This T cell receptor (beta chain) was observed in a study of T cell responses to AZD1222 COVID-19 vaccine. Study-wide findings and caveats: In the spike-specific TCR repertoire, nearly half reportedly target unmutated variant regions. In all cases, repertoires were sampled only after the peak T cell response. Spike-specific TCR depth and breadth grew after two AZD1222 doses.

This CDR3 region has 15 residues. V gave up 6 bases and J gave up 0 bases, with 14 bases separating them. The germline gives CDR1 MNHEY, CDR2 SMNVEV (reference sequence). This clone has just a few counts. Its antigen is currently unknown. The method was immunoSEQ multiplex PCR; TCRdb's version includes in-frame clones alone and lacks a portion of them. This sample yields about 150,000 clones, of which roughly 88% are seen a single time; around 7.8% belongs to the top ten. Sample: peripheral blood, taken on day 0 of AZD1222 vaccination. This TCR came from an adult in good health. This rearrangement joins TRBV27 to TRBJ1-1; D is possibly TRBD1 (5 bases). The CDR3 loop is CASRLQVSLNTEAFF. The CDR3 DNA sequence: TGTGCCAGCAGACTACAGGTTTCTTTGAACACTGAAGCTTTCTTT.